This entry lists 18 T cell receptor beta chains sequenced from one sample in a study of shared T cell receptors in the human thymus. Clones were sequenced by immunoSEQ multiplex PCR, and TCRdb holds only the in-frame ones, with some missing. Of 550,000 to 800,000 clones listed, 70% to 90% were seen once; the top ten hold 0.0095% to 0.011%. The data also belong to a second study, concerning human thymus T cells.

Sequencing used thymocytes. The source of these receptors is a girl under three years old with a congenital heart defect.

CDR3 loop: CASSGTQGPYQPQHF. Written as DNA, the CDR3 is TGTGCCAGTAGTGGGACTCAGGGCCCTTATCAGCCCCAGCATTTT. The chain employs TRBV19 and TRBJ1-5, with TRBD1 as a possible D gene (5 bases). Germline values: CDR1 LNHDA, CDR2 SQIVND (reference sequence). Between the trimmed V and J ends, which lost 5 bases and 5 bases, there was a span of 16 bases. The CDR3 runs 15 residues.

The chain joins TRBV19 to TRBJ1-5; tentative D call: TRBD1 (5 bases). Deletions cut 3 bases from V and 3 bases from J, with 18 bases between. Per the germline V gene, CDR1 is LNHDA and CDR2 is SQIVND (reference sequence). The CDR3 has 17 residues. In DNA, the CDR3 is TGTGCCAGTAGTATTTACATCCCAGGGATCTACAATCAGCCCCAGCATTTT. It specifies CASSIYIPGIYNQPQHF.

The chain uses TRBV28 and TRBJ2-1; 8 bases are a match to TRBD2. Per the germline V gene, CDR1 is MDHEN and CDR2 is SYDVKM. J was trimmed by 8 bases and V by 6 bases; bases with no gene match: 18. The CDR3 spans 17 residues. The CDR3 nucleotides are TGTGCCAGCAGAGTCCCGATCCGGGGGGGGACGATCTATGAGCAGTTCTTC. As protein: CASRVPIRGGTIYEQFF.

The chain links TRBV5-5 to TRBJ1-4; TRBD1 matches 7 bases. This CDR3 is 16 amino acids long. The ends lost 0 bases at V and 5 bases at J; junction bases unmatched: 7. The germline gives CDR1 SGHKS, CDR2 YYEKEE (reference sequence). CDR3 residues: CASSLGGDSENEKLFF. The CDR3 coding sequence is TGTGCCAGCAGCTTGGGAGGGGACAGCGAGAATGAAAAACTGTTTTTT.

The rearrangement uses TRBV15 and TRBJ1-5; D is unclear. There are 17 residues in the CDR3. The V gene's germline CDR1 is LNHNV and CDR2 YYDKDF (reference sequence). With 1 base removed from V and 6 bases from J, the gap between germline ends came to 19 bases. The CDR3 DNA is TGTGCCACCAGCAGAGGGCCAGATACCAATGCCAGTCAGCCCCAGCATTTT. It codes for CATSRGPDTNASQPQHF.

The genes are TRBV6-5 and TRBJ2-7; 11 bases are shared with TRBD2. Germline V CDR1 and CDR2: MNHEY, SVGAGI. The trim removed 4 bases at V and 1 base at J, leaving 6 bases unmatched. The CDR3 has 16 amino acids. The CDR3 DNA is TGTGCCAGCAGTTTTCAACTAGCGGGGGATTCCTACGAGCAGTACTTC. This gives the protein CASSFQLAGDSYEQYF.

The genes are TRBV10-1 and TRBJ1-1; possible D gene TRBD1, 6 bases. Germline CDR1 reads WNHNN; CDR2 reads SYGVQD (reference sequence). V lost 10 bases and J lost 2, with 20 bases in between. This CDR3 has 15 residues. CDR3 protein: CANTTRQAPNTEAFF. The CDR3, as DNA: TGCGCCAACACAACCAGACAGGCCCCAAACACTGAAGCTTTCTTT.

As regards this clone: At the DNA level, this CDR3 is encoded by other sequences in the same sample as well. Here the CDR3 DNA reads TGTGCCAGCAGGGCAAGACAGCACCTTAATTCACCCCTCCACTTT. Translation gives CASRARQHLNSPLHF. The rearrangement links TRBV6-1 to TRBJ1-6, with D possibly TRBD1 on 5 matching bases. Per the germline V gene, CDR1 is MNHNS and CDR2 is SASEGT. V was clipped by 6 bases and J by 6 bases, with 15 bases between them. The CDR3 has 15 residues.

The chain carries TRBV5-8 and TRBJ2-4, with TRBD2 matching over 11 bases. Germline values: CDR1 SGHTS, CDR2 YDEGEE. This CDR3 is built from 14 residues. Germline trimming cut 6 bases from V and 6 bases from J; bases unmatched to any gene: 5. Written as DNA, the CDR3 is TGTGCCAGCAACCCGGGACTAGCGGTAAACATTCAGTACTTC. Its translation is CASNPGLAVNIQYF.

The CDR3 reads CASSQAGGREQFF. CDR3 nucleotide sequence: TGTGCCAGCAGCCAAGCGGGGGGGCGCGAGCAGTTCTTC. This chain links TRBV13 with TRBJ2-1; 10 bases are shared with TRBD2. J was trimmed by 10 bases and V by 5 bases; bases with no gene match: 5. CDR1 is PRHDT and CDR2 is FYEKMQ in the germline V gene (reference sequence). The CDR3 covers 13 residues.

The chain couples TRBV2 to TRBJ1-5; D unresolved. Germline V lookup: CDR1 SNHLY, CDR2 FYNNEI. The CDR3 consists of 17 residues. With 7 bases removed from V and 0 bases from J, the gap between germline ends came to 19 bases. CDR3 residues: CASTEEGTVYSNQPQHF. The DNA for the CDR3 is TGTGCCAGCACCGAAGAGGGCACAGTTTATAGCAATCAGCCCCAGCATTTT.

The rearrangement links TRBV30 to TRBJ1-4; D is unresolved. The V gene's germline CDR1 is GTSNPN and CDR2 SVGIG (reference sequence). Trimming shortened V by 7 bases and J by 11 bases, and 17 bases separated the two germline ends. The length of the CDR3 is 12 residues. This CDR3 is CALNRPGLKLFF. CDR3 nucleotide sequence: TGTGCCTTAAACCGCCCAGGATTGAAACTGTTTTTT.

This clone was picked up a small number of times. J is TRBJ1-6 and V is TRBV6-5; 7 nucleotides match TRBD1. J was trimmed by 10 bases and V by 2 bases; bases with no gene match: 8. The CDR3 runs 15 residues. The germline CDR1 and CDR2 sequences are MNHEY and SVGAGI. CDR3 DNA: TGTGCCAGCAGTTACAGACAGGGAGTAGTGTCACCCCTCCACTTT. Its protein is CASSYRQGVVSPLHF.

The chain recombines TRBV9 with TRBJ1-1; no clear D gene. Trimming left V 0 bases short and J 5 bases short, with 11 bases between. CDR1 and CDR2 from the germline V gene are SGDLS and YYNGEE. CDR3 length: 14 amino acids. The CDR3 reads CASSVEEVRTEAFF. CDR3 bases: TGTGCCAGCAGCGTAGAGGAGGTTAGGACTGAAGCTTTCTTT.

V and J are TRBV18 and TRBJ1-6; 9 positions match TRBD1. Germline V gene sequence: CDR1 KGHSH, CDR2 LQKENI. This CDR3 has 16 residues. V shed 2 bases, J shed 10 bases, and the junction held 9 bases outside the gene matches. CDR3 sequence: CASSPIRQGVGSPLHF. In DNA, the CDR3 is TGTGCCAGCTCACCAATTCGACAGGGGGTGGGATCACCCCTCCACTTT. Combining the CDR3 with reference TRBV18 and TRBJ1-6 gives the whole variable domain NAGVMQNPRHLVRRRGQEARLRCSPMKGHSHVYWYRQLPEEGLKFMVYLQKENIIDESGMPKERFSAEFPKEGPSILRIQQVVRGDSAAYFCASSPIRQGVGSPLHFGNGTRLTVT.

This chain connects TRBV5-5 to TRBJ2-1; tentative D call: TRBD2 (6 bases). CDR1 and CDR2 from the germline V gene are SGHKS and YYEKEE (reference sequence). The CDR3 contains 16 residues. V shed 2 bases and J shed 3 bases, with 15 bases lying between them. This chain's CDR3 is CASSFTSPRHYNEQFF. The CDR3 DNA reads as TGTGCCAGCAGCTTCACTAGCCCAAGGCACTACAATGAGCAGTTCTTC.

CDR3 loop: CASSYKSGDEKLFF. The CDR3 nucleotides are TGTGCCAGCAGTTACAAATCAGGGGATGAAAAACTGTTTTTT. The chain links TRBV6-6 to TRBJ1-4, with D possibly matching TRBD1 (6 bases). Trimming took off 2 bases at V and 6 bases at J, with 10 bases between the two ends. Germline-derived CDR1 and CDR2 are MNHNY and SVGAGI (reference sequence). This CDR3 contains 14 residues.

This clone was detected a few times. The chain has TRBV10-3 and TRBJ1-2, with 7 bases fitting TRBD1. CDR1 and CDR2 (germline): ENHRY, SYGVKD. The CDR3 is made up of 14 amino acids. The V gene end was trimmed by 6 bases and the J gene end by 5 bases; junction bases not matched to a gene: 9. This CDR3 reads CAIRMETGTYGYTF. The CDR3 nucleotides are TGTGCCATCAGGATGGAGACAGGGACTTATGGCTACACCTTC.